This entry concerns a single T cell receptor (beta chain). The antigen is not known. This sample was taken from a study of OX40 agonist ivuxolimab in advanced cancers. Study outcomes and limitations: Relatively little clonal expansion, among the lowest observed, appeared in partial responders at 0.1-3.0 mg/kg.

Germline values: CDR1 MNHNS, CDR2 SASEGT. The CDR3 totals 14 residues. V was pared by 7 bases and J by 5 bases, with 8 bases of the junction left unmatched. The table came from immunoSEQ multiplex PCR; TCRdb's copy has only in-frame clones and leaves some out. The sample yields about 38,000 clones, 80% to 90% seen once. The chain uses TRBV6-1 and TRBJ1-5, with 7 bases identical to TRBD1. This specimen was CD4+ or CD8+ T cells sorted from blood, taken in a trial of the OX40 agonist ivuxolimab. The TCR sequence derives from an adult with an advanced solid tumor such as melanoma, head and neck, liver or kidney cancer. CDR3 sequence: CASTEGQNYQPQHF. For the CDR3, the DNA is TGTGCCAGCACCGAGGGACAGAACTATCAGCCCCAGCATTTT.